These 17 T cell receptor beta chains originate from one sample sequenced in a study of blood T cell repertoires in COVID-19 (dated by TCRdb to the early 2020s). Receptors were amplified or captured by the immunoSEQ multiplex PCR assay. Here the immuneACCESS table is served through TCRdb, limited to in-frame sequences with V and J called. Missing clones are a known gap in these copies; in checked studies unresolved V genes cover under half, and the rest lacks a known reason. The table for this sample lists 150,000 to 200,000 clones; roughly 85% of them were counted only once. About 6.3% of the sample goes to the ten largest clones. Sequencing was performed on PBMCs or T cells enriched from blood (not recorded which). Every receptor here comes from a man aged 40-55 years who had recovered from COVID-19.

The chain links TRBV19 to TRBJ1-1; 9 nucleotides line up with TRBD1. The CDR3 consists of 16 residues. With 4 bases clipped from V and 4 bases from J, the junction kept 10 bases outside the gene matches. Per the germline V gene, CDR1 is LNHDA and CDR2 is SQIVND (reference sequence). The CDR3 protein is CASSTWTGAKSTEAFF. Written as DNA, the CDR3 is TGTGCCAGTAGTACATGGACAGGGGCCAAGAGCACTGAAGCTTTCTTT.

The CDR3 DNA is TGTGCCAGCAGCCCCGGGAGGGGGACTGGAAACACCATATATTTT. This sequence encodes CASSPGRGTGNTIYF. V gene TRBV5-4 combines with J gene TRBJ1-3, with a tentative D call TRBD1 (6 bases). Germline CDR1 SGHNT, CDR2 YYREEE (reference sequence). V dropped 4 bases and J dropped 2 bases, with 13 bases sitting between them. The CDR3 runs to 15 residues.

This clone was counted once. V and J are TRBV19 and TRBJ1-2; possibly TRBD1 for D (6 bases). Germline V gives CDR1 LNHDA, CDR2 SQIVND (reference sequence). The CDR3 is made up of 12 amino acids. V lost 6 bases, J lost 8 bases, and 13 bases lay in between. The DNA of the CDR3 is TGTGCCAGTAGACTACAGGGCGGGGGCTACACCTTC. Its protein product is CASRLQGGGYTF.

The CDR3 region is CASSAPGTGKPEAFF. The CDR3 DNA sequence: TGCGCCAGCAGCGCCCCCGGGACAGGGAAACCTGAAGCTTTCTTT. The chain carries TRBV5-1 and TRBJ1-1; 9 bases align to TRBD1. CDR1 is SGHRS, CDR2 YFSETQ, per germline. The CDR3 is 15 residues long. V shed 4 bases and J 6 bases; nucleotides not matched to a gene: 10.

The genes are TRBV5-1 and TRBJ1-2; 8 nucleotides match TRBD1. V gave up 2 bases and J gave up 8 bases; unmatched junction bases: 8. CDR1 is SGHRS, CDR2 YFSETQ, per germline. The CDR3 consists of 14 residues. The CDR3 DNA is TGCGCCAGCAGCTTAACAGGGGGGATAGAGGGCTACACCTTC. This gives the protein CASSLTGGIEGYTF.

This rearrangement joins TRBV10-3 to TRBJ2-1; 11 bases are a match to TRBD2. The J segment lost 0 bases and the V segment lost 6 bases, leaving 10 bases of the junction unmatched. The CDR3 contains 18 residues. Germline CDR1 ENHRY, CDR2 SYGVKD. Here the CDR3 DNA reads TGTGCCATCAGCGACCCGGGACTAGCGGCCCTCTCCTACAATGAGCAGTTCTTC. Its translation: CAISDPGLAALSYNEQFF.

To note about this clone: Other DNA sequences within the sample encode an identical CDR3. The chain links TRBV5-4 to TRBJ2-5; 7 bases match TRBD2. V lost 1 base and J lost 5; bases outside the gene matches: 5. Germline V gene data show CDR1 as SGHNT and CDR2 as YYREEE (reference sequence). The CDR3 is made up of 14 amino acids. The CDR3 here is CASSLKLAGETQYF. The CDR3 DNA reads TGTGCCAGCAGCTTGAAATTAGCGGGCGAGACCCAGTACTTC.

The rearrangement uses TRBV11-2 and TRBJ2-5; TRBD2 matches at 14 bases. V trimming: 3 bases; J trimming: 5 bases; junction bases outside the gene matches: 11. Germline CDR1 reads SGHAT; CDR2 reads FQNNGV. CDR3 length: 18 amino acids. This CDR3 is CASSFSGLAGARGETQYF. The CDR3 bases are TGTGCCAGCAGCTTTTCGGGACTAGCGGGAGCCCGCGGGGAGACCCAGTACTTC.

The gene calls are TRBV7-9 and TRBJ2-1; the D gene is possibly TRBD1 (5 bases). The V gene's germline CDR1 is SEHNR and CDR2 FQNEAQ (reference sequence). Deletions cut 5 bases from V and 5 bases from J, with 22 bases between. The CDR3 runs 17 residues. This CDR3 reads CASSPNRRDKTDNEQFF. As DNA, the CDR3 is TGTGCCAGCAGCCCAAACCGCAGGGATAAGACTGACAATGAGCAGTTCTTC. The full variable domain, with the rest looked up from reference TRBV7-9 and TRBJ2-1, is DTGVSQNPRHKITKRGQNVTFRCDPISEHNRLYWYRQTLGQGPEFLTYFQNEAQLEKSRLLSDRFSAERPKGSFSTLEIQRTEQGDSAMYLCASSPNRRDKTDNEQFFGPGTRLTVL.

The chain employs TRBV30 and TRBJ1-3, with TRBD1 identical over 10 bases. Trimming took 3 bases from V and 5 from J; bases not matched to a gene: 7. The CDR3 sequence is 15 residues long. Germline CDR1 is GTSNPN and CDR2 is SVGIG (reference sequence). CDR3 nucleotides: TGTGCCTGGAGCCCCGGGACAGGGGCCCGAAACACCATATATTTT. Translation gives CAWSPGTGARNTIYF.

The CDR3 loop reads CASSPGQSANEKLFF. The CDR3 DNA reads as TGTGCCAGCAGTCCCGGACAGTCGGCTAATGAAAAACTGTTTTTT. The rearrangement uses TRBV28 and TRBJ1-4; weak D call: TRBD1 (6 bases). Between the trimmed V and J ends, which lost 5 bases and 3 bases, there was a span of 13 bases. The CDR3 covers 15 residues. Germline lookup yields CDR1 MDHEN and CDR2 SYDVKM.

The chain employs TRBV9 and TRBJ2-2; D not resolved. Between the trimmed V and J ends, which lost 2 bases and 7 bases, there was a span of 9 bases. Germline-derived CDR1 and CDR2 are SGDLS and YYNGEE. This CDR3 spans 13 amino acids. The CDR3 bases are TGTGCCAGCAGCGTCGTTTTCGGCGGGGAGCTGTTTTTT. Translating it yields CASSVVFGGELFF.

V and J are TRBV5-1 and TRBJ2-3; TRBD2 matches at 13 bases. Germline V gene lookup returns CDR1 SGHRS and CDR2 YFSETQ. Unmatched junction bases numbered 2, after V lost 2 bases and J lost 5 bases. CDR3 length: 15 amino acids. This CDR3 reads CASSFGTSGEDTQYF. The DNA of the CDR3 is TGCGCCAGCAGCTTTGGGACTAGCGGGGAAGATACGCAGTATTTT.

The genes are TRBV29-1 and TRBJ1-5; the D gene is possibly TRBD1 (5 bases). The CDR3 loop spans 11 amino acids. In germline, CDR1 is SQVTM, CDR2 ANQGSEA. Trimming removed 7 bases from V and 8 bases from J, with 12 bases in between. The CDR3 here is CSAGGEEPQHF. CDR3 nucleotide sequence: TGCAGCGCCGGGGGGGAGGAGCCCCAGCATTTT.

This rearrangement joins TRBV2 to TRBJ1-6; maybe TRBD1 (5 bases). CDR3 size: 13 residues. Germline assignment: CDR1 SNHLY and CDR2 FYNNEI. Trimming shortened V by 6 bases and J by 6 bases, and 9 bases separated the two germline ends. For the CDR3, the DNA is TGTGCCAGCAGGGGGCCACCTAATTCACCCCTCCACTTT. Protein: CASRGPPNSPLHF. Together with reference TRBV2 and TRBJ1-6, the CDR3 gives the full variable domain: EPEVTQTPSHQVTQMGQEVILRCVPISNHLYFYWYRQILGQKVEFLVSFYNNEISEKSEIFDDQFSVERPDGSNFTLKIRSTKLEDSAMYFCASRGPPNSPLHFGNGTRLTVT.

This clone was counted ten times or more. The chain carries TRBV25-1 and TRBJ1-1; D is uncertain. The V gene lost 8 bases and the J gene lost 8 bases, with 18 bases spanning the gap. Looked up from germline, CDR1 is MGHDK and CDR2 is SYGVNS. The length of the CDR3 is 13 residues. The CDR3 coding sequence is TGTGCCAGCCGAGGGAGAGGGTTGGGGGAAGCTTTCTTT. The encoded protein is CASRGRGLGEAFF.

The chain uses TRBV6-5 and TRBJ1-1, with D possibly TRBD1 on 5 matching bases. Germline V gene lookup returns CDR1 MNHEY and CDR2 SVGAGI. V lost 2 bases, J lost 0 bases, and 10 bases lay in between. CDR3 size: 15 residues. CDR3 DNA sequence: TGTGCCAGCAGTTACACGCCAGGGATGAACACTGAAGCTTTCTTT. Protein product: CASSYTPGMNTEAFF.